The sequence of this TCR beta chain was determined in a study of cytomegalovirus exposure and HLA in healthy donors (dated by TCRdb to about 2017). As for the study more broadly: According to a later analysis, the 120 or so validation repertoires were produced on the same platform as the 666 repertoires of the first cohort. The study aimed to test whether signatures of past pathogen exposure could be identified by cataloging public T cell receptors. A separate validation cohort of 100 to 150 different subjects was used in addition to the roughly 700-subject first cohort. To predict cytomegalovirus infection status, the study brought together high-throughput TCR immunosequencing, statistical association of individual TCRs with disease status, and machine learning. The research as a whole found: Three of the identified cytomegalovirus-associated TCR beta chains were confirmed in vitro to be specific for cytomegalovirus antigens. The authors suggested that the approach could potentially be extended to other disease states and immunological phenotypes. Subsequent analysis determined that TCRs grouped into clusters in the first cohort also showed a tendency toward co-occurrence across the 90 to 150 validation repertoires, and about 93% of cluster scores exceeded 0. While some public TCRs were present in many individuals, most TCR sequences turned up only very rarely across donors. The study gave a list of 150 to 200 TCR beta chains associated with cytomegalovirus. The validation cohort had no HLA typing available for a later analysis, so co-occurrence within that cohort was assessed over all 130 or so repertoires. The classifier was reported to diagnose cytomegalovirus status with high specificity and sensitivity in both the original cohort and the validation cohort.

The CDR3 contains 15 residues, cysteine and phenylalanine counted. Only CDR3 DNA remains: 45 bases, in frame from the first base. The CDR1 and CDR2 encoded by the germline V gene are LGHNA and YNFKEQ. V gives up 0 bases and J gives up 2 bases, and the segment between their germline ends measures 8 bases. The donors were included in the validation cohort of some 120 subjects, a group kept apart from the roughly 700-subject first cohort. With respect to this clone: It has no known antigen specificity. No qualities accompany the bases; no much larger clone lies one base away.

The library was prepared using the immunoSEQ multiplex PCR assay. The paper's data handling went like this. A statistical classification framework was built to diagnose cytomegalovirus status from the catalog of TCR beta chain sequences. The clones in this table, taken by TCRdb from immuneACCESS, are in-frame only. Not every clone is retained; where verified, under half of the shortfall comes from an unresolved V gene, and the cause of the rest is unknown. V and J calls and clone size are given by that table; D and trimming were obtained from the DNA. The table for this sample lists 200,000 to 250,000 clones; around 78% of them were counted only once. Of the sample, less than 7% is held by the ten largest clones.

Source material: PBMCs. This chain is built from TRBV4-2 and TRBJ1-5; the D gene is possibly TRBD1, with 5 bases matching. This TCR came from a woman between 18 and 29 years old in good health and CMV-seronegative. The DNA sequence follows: TGTGCCAGCAGCCAAGAGCCACAGGGCAATCAGCCCCAGCATTTT. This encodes CASSQEPQGNQPQHF.